The T cell receptor (beta chain) described here comes from a study of T-cell reconstitution after alpha-beta-depleted transplantation in children. Points from the study as a whole: Recipient T cells and thymic progenitors that survived gave rise to the high TCRbeta diversity observed at day 60 in some patients. Fresh T-cell production supplied most of the T-cell counts and diversity seen one year after transplant.

As it was prepared, the TCRbeta library received unique molecular identifiers. TCRdb analysed the PCR reads with MiXCR anew, one entry per CDR3 protein. The repertoire holds about 260,000 distinct CDR3 sequences, with 8.2% as singletons. The V gene's germline CDR1 is LGHNA and CDR2 YSLEER. The CDR3 extends over 13 amino acids. V lost 4 bases to trimming and J lost 8 bases; unmatched junction nucleotides: 7. This clonotype was seen at least ten times. The antigen remains unidentified. The sample was PBMCs, mostly from graft donor cells, taken 180 days after TCRalphabeta/CD19-depleted stem cell transplant. The receptor was isolated from a male patient aged 10-17 years who had a stem cell transplant for acute lymphoblastic leukemia, so the T cells may come from the graft donor. The V and J genes are TRBV4-3 and TRBJ1-2, with 7 bases matching TRBD1. The CDR3 coding sequence is TGCGCCAGCAGCCTCCTCCGGACAGGCGGCTACACCTTC. It specifies CASSLLRTGGYTF.